Presented here are 30 T cell receptor beta chains from one specimen sequenced in a study of T cell changes during pregnancy in multiple sclerosis. Sequenced by immunoSEQ multiplex PCR; TCRdb stores in-frame clones only, minus some. The profile shows around 20,000 clones, approximately 86% of them singletons. Sequences were derived from CD8+ T cells from peripheral blood mononuclear cells, sampled in the first trimester of pregnancy. These receptors were taken from a female donor in good health, enrolled as a control in a pregnancy study.

This sequence joins TRBV7-2 and TRBJ2-1; 7 nucleotides match TRBD2. There are 15 residues in the CDR3. The V segment lost 4 bases and the J segment 0 bases; nucleotides outside the gene matches: 3. CDR1 is SGHTA, CDR2 FQGNSA, per germline. CDR3 amino acids: CASSSLAVSYNEQFF. The DNA of the CDR3 is TGTGCCAGCAGCTCCCTAGCGGTCTCCTACAATGAGCAGTTCTTC.

V is TRBV4-2 and J is TRBJ2-5; D is perhaps TRBD1 (6 bases). V shed 1 base and J shed 2 bases, with 14 bases lying between them. The CDR3 is 16 residues long. Germline V lookup: CDR1 LGHNA, CDR2 YNFKEQ. The CDR3 nucleotides read TGTGCCAGCAGCCAAGGGGGGCAGGGAAAACAAGAGACCCAGTACTTC. Its translation: CASSQGGQGKQETQYF.

As regards this clone: Other DNA sequences in this sample translate to the same CDR3. This chain connects TRBV5-1 to TRBJ2-7; 10 bases match TRBD1. CDR1 is SGHRS and CDR2 is YFSETQ in the germline V gene. V lost 3 bases and J lost 1; bases outside the gene matches: 4. The CDR3 is 15 residues long. The CDR3 spells CASSYGTGVSYEQYF. CDR3 DNA: TGCGCCAGCAGCTACGGGACAGGGGTGTCCTACGAGCAGTACTTC.

The J gene is TRBJ2-1, the V gene TRBV5-4; 7 bases fit TRBD2. J was trimmed by 9 bases and V by 7 bases; bases with no gene match: 4. This CDR3 has 11 residues. The germline V gene has CDR1 SGHNT and CDR2 YYREEE (reference sequence). CDR3 nucleotides: TGTGCCAGCGGCTGGGGGGGTGAGCAGTTCTTC. As protein: CASGWGGEQFF.

In DNA, the CDR3 is TGTGCCAGTAGTATAGGGGCAGGGGCTTTTGACACTGAAGCTTTCTTT. Translation: CASSIGAGAFDTEAFF. The chain employs TRBV19 and TRBJ1-1, with D possibly TRBD1 on 6 matching bases. Germline CDR1 is LNHDA and CDR2 is SQIVND (reference sequence). The CDR3 is 16 amino acids. Deletions cut 1 base from V and 3 bases from J, with 15 bases between.

The chain has TRBV19 and TRBJ1-5; TRBD1 matches 9 bases. The ends lost 5 bases at V and 2 bases at J; junction bases unmatched: 10. Looked up from germline, CDR1 is LNHDA and CDR2 is SQIVND (reference sequence). This CDR3 contains 17 residues. This CDR3 is CASSRVPRDRGNQPQHF. The CDR3 DNA reads TGTGCCAGTAGTCGGGTCCCTAGGGACAGGGGCAATCAGCCCCAGCATTTT.

The genes are TRBV5-1 and TRBJ2-7; the match to TRBD1 covers 8 bases. CDR3 size: 13 residues. Looked up from germline, CDR1 is SGHRS and CDR2 is YFSETQ. With 5 bases clipped from V and 5 bases from J, the junction kept 6 bases outside the gene matches. The CDR3 is CASRGAGGHEQYF. The CDR3 nucleotides read TGCGCCAGCAGGGGGGCAGGGGGCCACGAGCAGTACTTC.

This clone was recorded once. The chain employs TRBV29-1 and TRBJ1-2; TRBD1 matches at 9 bases. J was trimmed by 6 bases and V by 2 bases; bases with no gene match: 4. CDR1 and CDR2 from the germline V gene are SQVTM and ANQGSEA. The CDR3 spans 13 residues. CDR3: CSVETGGRDGYTF. In nucleotides, the CDR3 is TGCAGCGTTGAAACAGGGGGCAGAGATGGCTACACCTTC.

The chain couples TRBV7-9 to TRBJ1-1; 10 nucleotides align to TRBD1. The V gene's germline CDR1 is SEHNR and CDR2 FQNEAQ (reference sequence). With 5 bases clipped from V and 1 base from J, the junction kept 4 bases outside the gene matches. The length of the CDR3 is 15 residues. DNA for the CDR3: TGTGCCAGCAGCCCGACAGGGGGCGCGAACACTGAAGCTTTCTTT. Its protein is CASSPTGGANTEAFF.

The table lists this clone with a few counts. The chain couples TRBV9 to TRBJ1-3; D gene unclear. V was pared by 6 bases and J by 0 bases, with 13 bases between. The CDR3 totals 15 residues. Germline loops: CDR1 SGDLS, CDR2 YYNGEE. In DNA, the CDR3 is TGTGCCAGCACCCCGGGGAACCCCTCTGGAAACACCATATATTTT. Translated: CASTPGNPSGNTIYF.

The genes are TRBV6-4 and TRBJ2-3, with 8 bases lining up with TRBD2. With V trimmed by 2 bases and J by 0 bases, 4 bases remained unmatched. This CDR3 is 16 amino acids long. Germline V CDR1 and CDR2: MRHNA, SNTAGT. The CDR3 DNA follows: TGTGCCAGCAGTGACCTGGCGGGGGGAAGCACAGATACGCAGTATTTT. It translates to CASSDLAGGSTDTQYF.

V gene TRBV6-4 combines with J gene TRBJ2-2; 8 bases map to TRBD2. Germline lookup yields CDR1 MRHNA and CDR2 SNTAGT. V was clipped by 8 bases and J by 2 bases; unmatched bases: 7. CDR3 size: 15 residues. CDR3 nucleotide sequence: TGTGCCAGCGCCGAAGTAGCGGGAAACACCGGGGAGCTGTTTTTT. Translation: CASAEVAGNTGELFF.

The V call is TRBV10-3, the J call TRBJ2-1; 12 positions agree with TRBD2. CDR1 ENHRY and CDR2 SYGVKD come from the germline V gene. The V gene end was trimmed by 6 bases and the J gene end by 5 bases; junction bases not matched to a gene: 2. This CDR3 contains 14 residues. The CDR3 DNA is TGTGCCATCAGGCTAGCGGGAGGGGACAATGAGCAGTTCTTC. Translating it yields CAIRLAGGDNEQFF.

The chain joins TRBV6-1 to TRBJ2-3; maybe TRBD2 (6 bases). Trimming cost V 6 bases and J 2 bases, with 15 bases left between them. Germline lookup yields CDR1 MNHNS and CDR2 SASEGT. The CDR3 is 15 residues long. CDR3: CASSFSGTNTDTQYF. CDR3 in DNA: TGTGCCAGCAGCTTTAGCGGAACTAACACAGATACGCAGTATTTT.

This chain links TRBV29-1 with TRBJ2-1; the match to TRBD1 covers 10 bases. The CDR3 covers 12 residues. CDR1 and CDR2 (germline): SQVTM, ANQGSEA. J was trimmed by 9 bases and V by 7 bases; bases with no gene match: 6. CDR3: CSGATGGGEQFF. The DNA for the CDR3 is TGCAGCGGGGCGACAGGGGGCGGTGAGCAGTTCTTC.

The J gene is TRBJ2-5, the V gene TRBV9; TRBD1 agrees at 7 bases. Unmatched junction bases numbered 1, after V lost 2 bases and J lost 3 bases. Looked up from germline, CDR1 is SGDLS and CDR2 is YYNGEE. The length of the CDR3 is 13 residues. The CDR3 DNA follows: TGTGCCAGCAGCGTGACAGGGAAAGAGACCCAGTACTTC. This gives the protein CASSVTGKETQYF. Combining the CDR3 with reference TRBV9 and TRBJ2-5 gives the whole variable domain DSGVTQTPKHLITATGQRVTLRCSPRSGDLSVYWYQQSLDQGLQFLIQYYNGEERAKGNILERFSAQQFPDLHSELNLSSLELGDSALYFCASSVTGKETQYFGPGTRLLVL.

This clone was recorded at least ten times. The chain uses TRBV6-4 and TRBJ2-3, with D maybe TRBD1 (6 bases). Germline CDR1 is MRHNA and CDR2 is SNTAGT. Between the trimmed V and J ends, which lost 5 bases and 0 bases, there was a span of 12 bases. This CDR3 spans 15 amino acids. The DNA of the CDR3 is TGTGCCAGCAGTACGGGGACAACTAGCACAGATACGCAGTATTTT. It specifies CASSTGTTSTDTQYF.

The CDR3 DNA follows: TGTGCCAGCAGCTTAGGAGGGGCGGGGGGCGACTTCAATGAGCAGTTCTTC. This sequence encodes CASSLGGAGGDFNEQFF. The V and J genes are TRBV7-8 and TRBJ2-1; TRBD2 agrees at 8 bases. J was trimmed by 6 bases and V by 1 base; bases with no gene match: 11. The V gene's germline CDR1 is SGHVS and CDR2 FQNEAQ. This CDR3 is built from 17 residues.

V usage is TRBV6-1 and J usage is TRBJ1-3, with no clear D. From germline, CDR1 is MNHNS and CDR2 SASEGT. Trimming pared 5 bases from V and 0 bases from J, leaving 11 bases between. CDR3 length: 15 amino acids. In DNA form, the CDR3 reads TGTGCCAGCAGTCCTACAGTTCTCTCTGGAAACACCATATATTTT. Its protein is CASSPTVLSGNTIYF.

The gene calls are TRBV9 and TRBJ2-7, with 10 nucleotides matching TRBD2. Germline V CDR1 and CDR2: SGDLS, YYNGEE. CDR3 length: 16 amino acids. The V segment lost 2 bases and the J segment 3 bases; nucleotides outside the gene matches: 8. The CDR3 nucleotides are TGTGCCAGCAGCGTGGCCGGGACTAGCGACAGCTACGAGCAGTACTTC. Translation: CASSVAGTSDSYEQYF.

The rearrangement joins TRBV7-6 to TRBJ2-3; D is undetermined. The V gene's germline CDR1 is SGHVS and CDR2 FNYEAQ. The ends were cut back, 3 bases at V and 2 bases at J, with 6 bases in the middle. The CDR3 is made up of 13 amino acids. CDR3: CASSFESTDTQYF. CDR3 bases: TGTGCCAGCAGCTTTGAGTCCACAGATACGCAGTATTTT.

V and J are TRBV28 and TRBJ2-5; 9 bases agree with TRBD2. Trimming at V came to 4 bases and at J to 4 bases, leaving 16 bases not matched to a gene. From germline, CDR1 is MDHEN and CDR2 SYDVKM. This CDR3 region has 18 residues. Here the CDR3 reads CASSSTLGLGAGGETQYF. CDR3 nucleotides: TGTGCCAGCAGTTCCACCTTGGGGCTGGGAGCGGGAGGAGAGACCCAGTACTTC.

This chain uses TRBV27 with TRBJ1-2; 7 bases match TRBD1. The junction had 22 bases not matched to a gene; V was cut back by 4 bases and J by 2 bases. Germline V gene sequence: CDR1 MNHEY, CDR2 SMNVEV (reference sequence). The length of the CDR3 is 20 residues. The DNA of the CDR3 is TGTGCCAGCAGTTACACCGGGACAGTACATTGGAGGGCCCTAAACTATGGCTACACCTTC. As protein: CASSYTGTVHWRALNYGYTF.

Turning to this clone: The junction does not match germline at one end; this may be a read error. The identical CDR3 is also encoded by other nucleotide sequences in the sample. The chain recombines TRBV6-4 with TRBJ2-1; 7 bases map to TRBD2. In germline, CDR1 is MRHNA, CDR2 SNTAGT. The CDR3 sequence is 14 residues long. In nucleotides, the CDR3 is TGTGCTAGCAGTAAAAGCGGGGACTACAATGAGCAGTTCTTC. This encodes CASSKSGDYNEQFF.

The chain is built from TRBV29-1 and TRBJ1-2; TRBD1 agrees at 8 bases. CDR1 and CDR2 from the germline V gene are SQVTM and ANQGSEA. The CDR3 consists of 15 residues. Trimming took 4 bases from V and 8 from J; bases not matched to a gene: 15. As DNA, the CDR3 is TGCAGCGTTGCCACGTTCGGTACAGGGGGTCGAGGCTACACCTTC. Residues: CSVATFGTGGRGYTF.

The chain employs TRBV7-9 and TRBJ1-4; D not resolved. The CDR3 contains 14 residues. V lost 1 base, J lost 8 bases, and 11 bases lay in between. Germline CDR1 reads SEHNR; CDR2 reads FQNEAQ (reference sequence). The CDR3 DNA sequence: TGTGCCAGCAGCTTAGTGCGGGGAAACGAAAAACTGTTTTTT. As protein: CASSLVRGNEKLFF.

The rearrangement links TRBV6-4 to TRBJ2-7, with a possible D match to TRBD2 (6 bases). Germline V lookup: CDR1 MRHNA, CDR2 SNTAGT. The CDR3 consists of 13 residues. V gave up 3 bases and J gave up 7 bases, with 13 bases separating them. CDR3 protein: CASSDSGEGEQYF. The CDR3 DNA is TGTGCCAGCAGTGATTCGGGGGAAGGGGAGCAGTACTTC.

The chain links TRBV13 to TRBJ1-3, with D possibly being TRBD1 (5 bases). The V gene's germline CDR1 is PRHDT and CDR2 FYEKMQ (reference sequence). This CDR3 region has 15 residues. The germline V and J ends were trimmed by 0 bases and 3 bases, with 9 bases remaining between them. The CDR3 loop is CASSLGQGGGNTIYF. DNA of the CDR3: TGTGCCAGCAGCTTAGGGCAGGGAGGTGGAAACACCATATATTTT. Variable domain in full (rest from reference TRBV13 and TRBJ1-3): AAGVIQSPRHLIKEKRETATLKCYPIPRHDTVYWYQQGPGQDPQFLISFYEKMQSDKGSIPDRFSAQQFSDYHSELNMSSLELGDSALYFCASSLGQGGGNTIYFGEGSWLTVV.

The chain uses TRBV7-2 and TRBJ1-4; D is ambiguous. The CDR3 loop spans 16 amino acids. The germline V and J ends were trimmed by 1 base and 0 bases, with 9 bases remaining between them. Germline-derived CDR1 and CDR2 are SGHTA and FQGNSA. The CDR3 DNA is TGTGCCAGCAGCTTAGACTGGGCAGCAACTAATGAAAAACTGTTTTTT. It codes for CASSLDWAATNEKLFF.

This chain uses TRBV28 with TRBJ1-1; perhaps TRBD1 as D (5 bases). This CDR3 region has 15 residues. V gave up 6 bases and J gave up 4 bases, with 18 bases separating them. Germline lookup yields CDR1 MDHEN and CDR2 SYDVKM. CDR3 DNA sequence: TGTGCCAGCAGCAGTAGGGGAGGGGCTCGCACTGAAGCTTTCTTT. Protein product: CASSSRGGARTEAFF.